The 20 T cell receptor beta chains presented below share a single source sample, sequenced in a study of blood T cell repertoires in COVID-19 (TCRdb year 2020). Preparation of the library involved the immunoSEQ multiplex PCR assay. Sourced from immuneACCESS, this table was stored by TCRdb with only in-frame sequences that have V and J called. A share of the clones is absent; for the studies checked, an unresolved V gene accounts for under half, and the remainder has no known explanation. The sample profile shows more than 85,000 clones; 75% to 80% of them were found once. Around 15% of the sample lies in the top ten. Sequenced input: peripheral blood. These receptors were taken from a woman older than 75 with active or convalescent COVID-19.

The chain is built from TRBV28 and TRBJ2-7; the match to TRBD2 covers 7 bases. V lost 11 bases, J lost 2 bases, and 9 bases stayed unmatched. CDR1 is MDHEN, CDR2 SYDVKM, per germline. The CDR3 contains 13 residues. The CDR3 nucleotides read TGTGCCGCCCGTCGGGGAGGGCCCTACGAGCAGTACTTC. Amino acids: CAARRGGPYEQYF.

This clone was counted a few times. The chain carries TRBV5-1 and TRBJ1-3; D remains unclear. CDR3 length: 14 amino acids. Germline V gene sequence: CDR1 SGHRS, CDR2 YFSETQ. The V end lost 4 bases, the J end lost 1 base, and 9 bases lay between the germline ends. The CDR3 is CASSRSFSGNTIYF. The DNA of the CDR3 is TGCGCCAGCAGCCGGAGCTTTTCTGGAAACACCATATATTTT.

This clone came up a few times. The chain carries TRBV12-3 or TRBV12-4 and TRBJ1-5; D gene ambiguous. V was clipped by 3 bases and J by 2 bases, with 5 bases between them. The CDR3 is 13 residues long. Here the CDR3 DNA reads TGTGCCAGCAGTTTTCCAGGCAATCAGCCCCAGCATTTT. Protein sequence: CASSFPGNQPQHF.

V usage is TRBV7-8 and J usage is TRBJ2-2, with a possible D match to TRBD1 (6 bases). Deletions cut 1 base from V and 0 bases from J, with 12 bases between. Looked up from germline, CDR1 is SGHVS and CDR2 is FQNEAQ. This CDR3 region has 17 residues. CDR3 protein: CASSLVAGATNTGELFF. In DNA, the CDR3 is TGTGCCAGCAGCTTAGTCGCAGGGGCCACGAACACCGGGGAGCTGTTTTTT.

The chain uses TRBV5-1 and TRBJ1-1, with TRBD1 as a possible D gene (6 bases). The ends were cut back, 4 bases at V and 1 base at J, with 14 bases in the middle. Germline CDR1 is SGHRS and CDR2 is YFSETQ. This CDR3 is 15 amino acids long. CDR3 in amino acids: CASSPEGGPNTEAFF. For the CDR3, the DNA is TGCGCCAGCAGCCCCGAGGGGGGGCCGAACACTGAAGCTTTCTTT.

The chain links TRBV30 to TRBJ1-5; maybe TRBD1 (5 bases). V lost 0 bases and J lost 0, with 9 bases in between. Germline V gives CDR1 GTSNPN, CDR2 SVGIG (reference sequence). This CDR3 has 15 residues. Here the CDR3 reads CAWSVQGYSNQPQHF. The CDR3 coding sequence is TGTGCCTGGAGTGTTCAGGGCTATAGCAATCAGCCCCAGCATTTT.

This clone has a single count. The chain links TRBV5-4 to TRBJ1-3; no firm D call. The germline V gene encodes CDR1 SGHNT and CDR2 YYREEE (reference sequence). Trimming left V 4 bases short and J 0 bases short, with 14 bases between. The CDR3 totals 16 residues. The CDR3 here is CASSPGGALSGNTIYF. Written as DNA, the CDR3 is TGTGCCAGCAGCCCAGGAGGTGCCCTCTCTGGAAACACCATATATTTT.

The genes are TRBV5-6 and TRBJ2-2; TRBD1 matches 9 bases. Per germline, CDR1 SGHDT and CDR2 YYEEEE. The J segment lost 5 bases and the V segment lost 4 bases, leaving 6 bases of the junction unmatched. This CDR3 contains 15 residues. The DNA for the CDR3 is TGTGCCAGCAGCCGGACAGGGGCATGGACCGGGGAGCTGTTTTTT. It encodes CASSRTGAWTGELFF.

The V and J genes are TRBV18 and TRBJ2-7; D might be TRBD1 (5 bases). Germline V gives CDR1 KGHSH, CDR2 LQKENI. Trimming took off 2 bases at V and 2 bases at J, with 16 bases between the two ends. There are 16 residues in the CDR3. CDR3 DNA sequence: TGTGCCAGCTCACCATTTTCAAGGCAGGGTACCTACGAGCAGTACTTC. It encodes CASSPFSRQGTYEQYF.

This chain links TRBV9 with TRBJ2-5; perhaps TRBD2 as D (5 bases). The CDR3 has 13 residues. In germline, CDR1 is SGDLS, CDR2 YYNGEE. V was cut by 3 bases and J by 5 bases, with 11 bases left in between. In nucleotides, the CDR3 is TGTGCCAGCAGCGGGAGGATTTCGGAGACCCAGTACTTC. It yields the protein CASSGRISETQYF.

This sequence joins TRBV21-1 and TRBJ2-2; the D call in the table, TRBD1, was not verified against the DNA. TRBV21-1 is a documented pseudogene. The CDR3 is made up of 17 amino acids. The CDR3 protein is CASSFYRRTARAGELFF. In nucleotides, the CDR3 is TGTGCCAGCAGCTTTTACAGGAGAACTGCTAGGGCCGGGGAGCTGTTTTTT.

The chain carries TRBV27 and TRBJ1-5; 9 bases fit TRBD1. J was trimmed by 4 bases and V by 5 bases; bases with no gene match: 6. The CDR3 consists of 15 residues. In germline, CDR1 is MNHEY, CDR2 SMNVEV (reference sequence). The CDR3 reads CASSPWDRVNQPQHF. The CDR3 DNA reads TGTGCCAGCAGTCCCTGGGACAGGGTAAATCAGCCCCAGCATTTT.

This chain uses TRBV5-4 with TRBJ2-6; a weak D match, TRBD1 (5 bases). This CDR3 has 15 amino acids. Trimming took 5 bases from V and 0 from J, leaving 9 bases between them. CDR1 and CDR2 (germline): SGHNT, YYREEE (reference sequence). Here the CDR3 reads CASRLDSSGANVLTF. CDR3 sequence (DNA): TGTGCCAGCAGATTAGACAGCTCTGGGGCCAACGTCCTGACTTTC.

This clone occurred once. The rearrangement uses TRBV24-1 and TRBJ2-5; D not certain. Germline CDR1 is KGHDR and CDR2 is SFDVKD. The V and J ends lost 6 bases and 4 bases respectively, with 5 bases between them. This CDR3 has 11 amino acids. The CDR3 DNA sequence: TGTGCCACCAGTAGAGGAGAGACCCAGTACTTC. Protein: CATSRGETQYF.

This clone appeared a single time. The DNA for the CDR3 is TGTGCCAGCAGACTAGCGGGGCAAGAGACCCAGTACTTC. Translated: CASRLAGQETQYF. The chain uses TRBV7-9 and TRBJ2-5; 10 nucleotides match TRBD2. CDR1 is SEHNR, CDR2 FQNEAQ, per germline (reference sequence). The junction had 0 bases not matched to a gene; V was cut back by 6 bases and J by 2 bases. The CDR3 totals 13 residues.

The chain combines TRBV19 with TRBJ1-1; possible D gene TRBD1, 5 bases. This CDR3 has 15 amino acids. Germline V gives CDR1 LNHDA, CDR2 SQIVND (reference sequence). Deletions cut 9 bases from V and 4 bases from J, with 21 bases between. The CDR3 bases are TGTGCCAGAACCGCGTGTGAAGGGGCAAGCACTGAAGCTTTCTTT. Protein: CARTACEGASTEAFF.

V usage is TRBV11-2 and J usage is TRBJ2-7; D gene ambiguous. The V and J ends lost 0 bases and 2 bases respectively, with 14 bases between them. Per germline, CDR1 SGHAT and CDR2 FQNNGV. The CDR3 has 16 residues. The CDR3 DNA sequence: TGTGCCAGCAGCTTAGATTCGACTCCGGTGCCCTACGAGCAGTACTTC. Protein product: CASSLDSTPVPYEQYF.

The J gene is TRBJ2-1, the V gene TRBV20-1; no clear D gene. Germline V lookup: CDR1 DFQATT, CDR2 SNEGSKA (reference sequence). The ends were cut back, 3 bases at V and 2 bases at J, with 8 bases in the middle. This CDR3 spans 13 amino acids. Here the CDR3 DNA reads TGCAGTGCTAGTAGAGATCCCTACAATGAGCAGTTCTTC. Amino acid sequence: CSASRDPYNEQFF.

The CDR3 DNA sequence: TGCAGCGTTGCCCTAGCGGGAGTTTCAGATGAGCAGTTCTTC. This translates into CSVALAGVSDEQFF. The V gene is TRBV29-1, the J gene TRBJ2-1; TRBD2 agrees at 10 bases. CDR1 and CDR2 (germline): SQVTM, ANQGSEA. CDR3 length: 14 amino acids. With V trimmed by 4 bases and J by 8 bases, 8 bases remained unmatched.

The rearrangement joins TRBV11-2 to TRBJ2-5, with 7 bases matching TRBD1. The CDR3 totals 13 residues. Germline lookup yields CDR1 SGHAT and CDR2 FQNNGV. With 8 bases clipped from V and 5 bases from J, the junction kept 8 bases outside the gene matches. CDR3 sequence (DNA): TGTGCCAGCGGCAGGGGGTTTCAGGAGACCCAGTACTTC. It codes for CASGRGFQETQYF.